This T cell receptor beta chain is drawn from a study of blood T cell repertoires in COVID-19. Across the study: Acute and convalescent COVID-19 samples came from the United States, Italy and Spain. T cells, B-cell-depleted T cells, or PBMCs provided the cDNA or gDNA that served as material.

The V end was cut by 4 bases, the J end by 1 base, with 12 bases between. CDR3 length: 15 amino acids. CDR1 and CDR2 (germline): LGHNA, YSLEER. Original processing notes: Amplification of reference gene primers was used by the study to estimate nucleated cell counts. The repertoire was sequenced with immunoSEQ multiplex PCR; TCRdb's copy has only in-frame clones and lacks some. The V and J calls and clone size are taken from that table; D and trimming were inferred from the DNA. The sample records 150,000 to 200,000 clones, approximately 80% being singletons. This clonotype was obtained from a human donor in a cohort sampled during active COVID-19. The material sequenced was peripheral blood. V usage is TRBV4-3 and J usage is TRBJ2-3, with D possibly matching TRBD2 (6 bases). DNA of the CDR3: TGCGCCAGCAGCCCATCTAGCGCAGGCACAGATACGCAGTATTTT. It yields the protein CASSPSSAGTDTQYF.